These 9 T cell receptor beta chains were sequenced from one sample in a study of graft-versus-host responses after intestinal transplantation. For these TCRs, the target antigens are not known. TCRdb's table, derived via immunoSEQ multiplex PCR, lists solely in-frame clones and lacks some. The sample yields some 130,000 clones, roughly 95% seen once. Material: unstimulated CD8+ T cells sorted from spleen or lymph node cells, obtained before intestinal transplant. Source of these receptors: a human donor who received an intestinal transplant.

Written as DNA, the CDR3 is TGCGCCAGCAGCTTGGCAGGGGCGAGAGAAGCTTTCTTT. It is translated as CASSLAGAREAFF. The V call is TRBV5-1, the J call TRBJ1-1, with D possibly matching TRBD1 (6 bases). Trimming shortened V by 0 bases and J by 8 bases, and 11 bases separated the two germline ends. CDR1 is SGHRS and CDR2 is YFSETQ in the germline V gene. The CDR3 has 13 residues. Filled out from reference TRBV5-1 and TRBJ1-1, the complete variable domain reads KAGVTQTPRYLIKTRGQQVTLSCSPISGHRSVSWYQQTPGQGLQFLFEYFSETQRNKGNFPGRFSGRQFSNSRSEMNVSTLELGDSALYLCASSLAGAREAFFGQGTRLTVV.

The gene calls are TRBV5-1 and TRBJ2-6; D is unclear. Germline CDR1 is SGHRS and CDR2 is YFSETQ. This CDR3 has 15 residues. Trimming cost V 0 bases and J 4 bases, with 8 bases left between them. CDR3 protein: CASSLEHLGANVLTF. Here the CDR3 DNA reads TGCGCCAGCAGCTTGGAACACCTAGGGGCCAACGTCCTGACTTTC. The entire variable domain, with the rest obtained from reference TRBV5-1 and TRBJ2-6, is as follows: KAGVTQTPRYLIKTRGQQVTLSCSPISGHRSVSWYQQTPGQGLQFLFEYFSETQRNKGNFPGRFSGRQFSNSRSEMNVSTLELGDSALYLCASSLEHLGANVLTFGAGSRLTVL.

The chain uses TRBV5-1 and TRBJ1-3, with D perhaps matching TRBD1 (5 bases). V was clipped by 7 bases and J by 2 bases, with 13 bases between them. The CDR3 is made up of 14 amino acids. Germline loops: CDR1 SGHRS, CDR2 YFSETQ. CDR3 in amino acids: CASSEGVTGNTIYF. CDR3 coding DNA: TGCGCCAGCTCCGAAGGGGTAACTGGAAACACCATATATTTT.

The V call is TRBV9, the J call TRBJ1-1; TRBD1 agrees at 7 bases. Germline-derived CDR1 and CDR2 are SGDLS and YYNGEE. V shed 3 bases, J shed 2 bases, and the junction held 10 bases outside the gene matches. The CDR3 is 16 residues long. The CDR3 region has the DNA TGTGCCAGCAGCGGGGTCCCAAACAGGGGAAACACTGAAGCTTTCTTT. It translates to CASSGVPNRGNTEAFF. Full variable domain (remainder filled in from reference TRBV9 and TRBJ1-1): DSGVTQTPKHLITATGQRVTLRCSPRSGDLSVYWYQQSLDQGLQFLIQYYNGEERAKGNILERFSAQQFPDLHSELNLSSLELGDSALYFCASSGVPNRGNTEAFFGQGTRLTVV.

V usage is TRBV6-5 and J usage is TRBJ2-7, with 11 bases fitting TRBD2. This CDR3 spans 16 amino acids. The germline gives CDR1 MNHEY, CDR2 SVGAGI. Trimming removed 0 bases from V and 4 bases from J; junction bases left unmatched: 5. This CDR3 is CASSYSTSGKPYEQYF. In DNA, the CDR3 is TGTGCCAGCAGTTACTCGACTAGCGGGAAACCTTACGAGCAGTACTTC.

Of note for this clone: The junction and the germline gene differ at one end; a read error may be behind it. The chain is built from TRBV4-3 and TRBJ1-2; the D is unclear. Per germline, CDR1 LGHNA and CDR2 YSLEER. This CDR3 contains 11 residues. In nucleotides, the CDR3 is TGCGCCAGCAGCCAAGATCAGGAGGGATACTTC. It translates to CASSQDQEGYF.

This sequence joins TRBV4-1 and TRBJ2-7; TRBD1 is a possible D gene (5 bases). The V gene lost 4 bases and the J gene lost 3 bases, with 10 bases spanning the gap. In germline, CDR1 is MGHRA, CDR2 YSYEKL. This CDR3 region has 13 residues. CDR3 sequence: CASSPWTNYEQYF. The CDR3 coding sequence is TGCGCCAGCAGCCCTTGGACAAACTACGAGCAGTACTTC.

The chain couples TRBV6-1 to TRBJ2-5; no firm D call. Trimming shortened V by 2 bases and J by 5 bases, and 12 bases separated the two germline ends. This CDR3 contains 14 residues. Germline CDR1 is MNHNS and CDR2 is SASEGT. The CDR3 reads CASSEIPLRETQYF. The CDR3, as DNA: TGTGCCAGCAGTGAAATCCCCTTGCGGGAGACCCAGTACTTC.

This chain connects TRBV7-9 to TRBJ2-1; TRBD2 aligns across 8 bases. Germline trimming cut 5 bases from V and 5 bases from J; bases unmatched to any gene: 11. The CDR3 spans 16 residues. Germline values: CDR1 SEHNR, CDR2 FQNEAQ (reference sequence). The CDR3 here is CASSRGGLAGHNEQFF. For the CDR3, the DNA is TGTGCCAGCAGCCGGGGAGGGCTAGCGGGTCACAATGAGCAGTTCTTC.